This T cell receptor (beta chain) was sequenced for a study of blood T cells in healthy people across ages. The CDR3 length is 15 residues. Trimming removed 4 bases at V and 2 bases at J, with 14 bases between. The germline CDR1 and CDR2 sequences are MNHNS and SASEGT. The authors ran a second PCR of 7 to 11 cycles using a sample-barcoded 5' primer and a J-beta primer mix. MiXCR was run by TCRdb on the 5' RACE reads, yielding one entry per CDR3 protein. In the table there are under 2,000,000 distinct CDR3 sequences, around 50% of which are singletons. This chain connects TRBV6-1 to TRBJ1-1; D is possibly TRBD1 (6 bases). The sequence came from a woman aged 40 to 55 in good health. Material for sequencing was blood. CDR3 residues: CASSALGQTNTEAFF. DNA for the CDR3: TGTGCCAGCAGTGCCCTAGGACAGACTAACACTGAAGCTTTCTTT.